These 15 T cell receptor beta chains were all obtained from the same sample, sequenced in a study of T cells after somatic rescue of genetic block. Data came from immunoSEQ multiplex PCR; TCRdb stores just in-frame clones and leaves some out. Among tens of thousands of clones listed, about nine tenths were seen once. The sequencing sample was made of peripheral blood mononuclear cells (PBMCs). These receptor sequences come from a woman aged 18-30 years.

This clone was counted once. The chain is built from TRBV11-2 and TRBJ2-1, with 9 bases matching TRBD2. The germline CDR1 and CDR2 sequences are SGHAT and FQNNGV. After removal of 0 bases from V and 6 bases from J, the junction contained 6 bases not matched to a gene. This CDR3 is 16 amino acids long. The CDR3 here is CASSLEPSGAANEQFF. The CDR3 nucleotides are TGTGCCAGCAGCTTAGAGCCTAGCGGGGCCGCCAATGAGCAGTTCTTC.

This clone has a single count. The CDR3 DNA reads TGTGCCAGCTCAGCAGAGGGTAACACCATATATTTT. Encoded protein: CASSAEGNTIYF. This chain connects TRBV18 to TRBJ1-3, with D unresolved. CDR3 length: 12 residues. Trimming removed 5 bases at V and 7 bases at J, with 9 bases between. The V gene's germline CDR1 is KGHSH and CDR2 LQKENI.

The CDR3 DNA reads TGTGCCAGCAGCCCCCCAGGGACGAATTCACCCCTCCACTTT. Amino acids: CASSPPGTNSPLHF. The rearrangement joins TRBV11-2 to TRBJ1-6, with a possible D match to TRBD1 (5 bases). This CDR3 has 14 residues. V lost 5 bases to trimming and J lost 7 bases, with 12 bases between them. Per the germline V gene, CDR1 is SGHAT and CDR2 is FQNNGV.

This sequence joins TRBV5-4 and TRBJ2-3; D remains unclear. Between the trimmed V and J ends, which lost 10 bases and 4 bases, there was a span of 13 bases. Per germline, CDR1 SGHNT and CDR2 YYREEE (reference sequence). The CDR3 covers 12 residues. CDR3 region: CAYTWVADTQYF. For the CDR3, the DNA is TGTGCCTATACATGGGTAGCAGATACGCAGTATTTT.

This clone has only a few counts. This chain links TRBV28 with TRBJ1-4, with no clear D. Germline values: CDR1 MDHEN, CDR2 SYDVKM. The CDR3 spans 11 residues. The V gene lost 4 bases and the J gene lost 10 bases, with 7 bases spanning the gap. The CDR3 DNA is TGTGCCAGCAGTTCCCCCCCAAAACTGTTTTTT. This encodes CASSSPPKLFF.

This clone has a single count. The V and J genes are TRBV15 and TRBJ2-2, with 10 bases that match TRBD1. V lost 5 bases, J lost 6 bases, and 9 bases stayed unmatched. Looked up from germline, CDR1 is LNHNV and CDR2 is YYDKDF (reference sequence). This CDR3 region has 16 residues. CDR3 protein: CATSWDRGVGAGELFF. The CDR3 DNA reads as TGTGCCACCAGCTGGGACAGGGGTGTTGGGGCCGGGGAGCTGTTTTTT.

The rearrangement uses TRBV27 and TRBJ2-1; D not certain. V was cut by 1 base and J by 5 bases, with 12 bases left in between. Germline V gene data show CDR1 as MNHEY and CDR2 as SMNVEV (reference sequence). CDR3 length: 15 residues. CDR3 in amino acids: CASSLFGSNNNEQFF. The CDR3 coding sequence is TGTGCCAGCAGTTTATTCGGGTCCAACAACAATGAGCAGTTCTTC.

V gene TRBV4-1 combines with J gene TRBJ1-4, with 7 bases that match TRBD1. Germline CDR1 and CDR2: MGHRA and YSYEKL. With V trimmed by 7 bases and J by 8 bases, 7 bases remained unmatched. CDR3 length: 13 residues. The CDR3 DNA reads as TGCGCCAGCACCCACAGGGGCCGGGAAAAACTGTTTTTT. This sequence encodes CASTHRGREKLFF.

V usage is TRBV6-1 and J usage is TRBJ2-7; 8 bases align to TRBD1. CDR3 length: 13 amino acids. Germline trimming cut 8 bases from V and 2 bases from J; bases unmatched to any gene: 5. Germline CDR1 is MNHNS and CDR2 is SASEGT. The CDR3 DNA is TGTGCCAGCGGAGACAGGGGCCCCTACGAGCAGTACTTC. This encodes CASGDRGPYEQYF.

The chain has TRBV19 and TRBJ1-5; tentatively, D is TRBD1 (6 bases). V lost 3 bases to trimming and J lost 6 bases, with 18 bases between them. This CDR3 is built from 16 residues. In germline, CDR1 is LNHDA, CDR2 SQIVND (reference sequence). CDR3 loop: CASSIQGAGVGQPQHF. The CDR3 DNA reads TGTGCCAGTAGTATTCAAGGGGCAGGGGTGGGTCAGCCCCAGCATTTT.

The chain joins TRBV27 to TRBJ2-7; D not resolved. The CDR3 contains 13 residues. Germline V lookup: CDR1 MNHEY, CDR2 SMNVEV (reference sequence). Trimming left V 0 bases short and J 7 bases short, with 10 bases between. The CDR3 DNA sequence: TGTGCCAGCAGTTTATCGCCGTGGTCGGAGCAGTACTTC. Translation gives CASSLSPWSEQYF.

The V call is TRBV2, the J call TRBJ2-7; 7 bases align to TRBD1. With 7 bases clipped from V and 3 bases from J, the junction kept 9 bases outside the gene matches. The length of the CDR3 is 14 residues. Germline lookup yields CDR1 SNHLY and CDR2 FYNNEI. The CDR3 protein is CASKVTGDLYEQYF. CDR3 DNA: TGTGCCAGCAAGGTAACAGGGGACCTCTACGAGCAGTACTTC.

The V gene is TRBV4-3, the J gene TRBJ2-2; possible D gene TRBD1, 5 bases. Germline CDR1 reads LGHNA; CDR2 reads YSLEER. V lost 1 base, J lost 4 bases, and 16 bases lay in between. This CDR3 contains 17 residues. CDR3 DNA: TGCGCCAGCAGCCAAGCTTGGGAAGGGGATGGCACCGGGGAGCTGTTTTTT. Protein product: CASSQAWEGDGTGELFF.

The CDR3 region is CASRPLRSGPLYNEQFF. The CDR3, as DNA: TGTGCCAGCAGACCCCTCCGGAGTGGTCCCCTCTACAATGAGCAGTTCTTC. This chain uses TRBV27 with TRBJ2-1; D call uncertain. V lost 6 bases and J lost 3, with 21 bases in between. CDR3 length: 17 residues. CDR1 MNHEY and CDR2 SMNVEV come from the germline V gene (reference sequence).

The chain has TRBV7-5 and TRBJ2-1; TRBD2 is the table's D call, not checked against the DNA. TRBV7-5 is flagged as a pseudogene. The CDR3 totals 18 residues. The DNA of the CDR3 is TGTGCCAGAAGCTTAGGGACTAGCGCCCATAGCTCCTACAATGAGCAGTTCTTC. This encodes CARSLGTSAHSSYNEQFF.